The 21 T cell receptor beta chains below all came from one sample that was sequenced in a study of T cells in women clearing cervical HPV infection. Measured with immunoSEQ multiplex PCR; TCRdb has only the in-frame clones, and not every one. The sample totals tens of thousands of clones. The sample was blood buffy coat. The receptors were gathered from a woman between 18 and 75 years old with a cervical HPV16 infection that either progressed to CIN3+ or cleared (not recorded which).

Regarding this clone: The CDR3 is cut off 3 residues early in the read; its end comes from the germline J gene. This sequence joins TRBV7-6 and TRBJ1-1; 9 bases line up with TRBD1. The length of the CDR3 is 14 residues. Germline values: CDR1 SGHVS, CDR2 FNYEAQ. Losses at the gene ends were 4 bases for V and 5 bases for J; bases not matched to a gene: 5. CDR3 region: CASSSTGGRTEAFF. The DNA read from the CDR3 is TGTGCCAGCAGCTCGACAGGGGGGAGGACTGAA.

The CDR3 DNA, read in part, is TGTGCCAGCAGCTTCAGCGCGAACACCGGGGAG. Protein product: CASSFSANTGE. The whole CDR3 protein reads CASSFSANTGELFF. The chain carries TRBV11-3 and TRBJ2-2; no firm D call. Read sequence stops 3 residues before the CDR3 end, and the germline J gene provides the missing end. Germline lookup yields CDR1 SGHNT and CDR2 YENEEA. This CDR3 has 14 residues. V lost 3 bases, J lost 0 bases, and 5 bases lay in between.

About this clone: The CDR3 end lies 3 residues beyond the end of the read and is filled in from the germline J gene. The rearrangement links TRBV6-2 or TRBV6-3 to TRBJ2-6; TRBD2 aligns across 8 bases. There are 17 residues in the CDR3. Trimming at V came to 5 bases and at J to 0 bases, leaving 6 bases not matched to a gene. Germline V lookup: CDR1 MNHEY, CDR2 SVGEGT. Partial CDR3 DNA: TGTGCCAGCAGTATAGCGGGGCCCCTCTCTGGGGCCAACGTC. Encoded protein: CASSIAGPLSGANV. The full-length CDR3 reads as CASSIAGPLSGANVLTF.

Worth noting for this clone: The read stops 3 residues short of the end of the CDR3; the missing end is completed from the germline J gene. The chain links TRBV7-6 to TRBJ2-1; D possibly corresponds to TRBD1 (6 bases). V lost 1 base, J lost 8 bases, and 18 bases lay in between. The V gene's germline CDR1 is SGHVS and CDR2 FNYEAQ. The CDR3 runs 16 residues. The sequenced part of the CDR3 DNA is TGTGCCAGCAGCTTAGGTAGGGACCGACCAGGGGATGAG. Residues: CASSLGRDRPGDE. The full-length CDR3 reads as CASSLGRDRPGDEQFF.

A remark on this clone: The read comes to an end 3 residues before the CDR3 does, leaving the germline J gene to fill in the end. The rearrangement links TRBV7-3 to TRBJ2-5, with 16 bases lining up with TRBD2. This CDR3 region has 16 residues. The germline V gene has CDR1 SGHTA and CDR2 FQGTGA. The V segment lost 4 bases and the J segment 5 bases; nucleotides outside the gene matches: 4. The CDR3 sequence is CASSSGLAGGAETQYF. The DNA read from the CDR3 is TGTGCCAGCAGCTCGGGACTAGCGGGGGGGGCGGAGACC.

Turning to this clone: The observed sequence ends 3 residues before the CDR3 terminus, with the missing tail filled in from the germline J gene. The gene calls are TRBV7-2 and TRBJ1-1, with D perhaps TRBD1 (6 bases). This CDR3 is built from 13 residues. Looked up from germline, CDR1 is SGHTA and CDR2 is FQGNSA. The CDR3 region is CASSLGSDREAFF. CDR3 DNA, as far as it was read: TGTGCCAGCAGCTTAGGGTCGGACAGAGAA.

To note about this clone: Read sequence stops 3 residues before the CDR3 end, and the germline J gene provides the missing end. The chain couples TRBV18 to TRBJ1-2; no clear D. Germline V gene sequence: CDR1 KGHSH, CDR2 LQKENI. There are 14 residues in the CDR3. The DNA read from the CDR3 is TGTGCCAGCTCAAGGACTAGCGGATTTAATGAC. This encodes CASSRTSGFND. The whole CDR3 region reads CASSRTSGFNDYTF.

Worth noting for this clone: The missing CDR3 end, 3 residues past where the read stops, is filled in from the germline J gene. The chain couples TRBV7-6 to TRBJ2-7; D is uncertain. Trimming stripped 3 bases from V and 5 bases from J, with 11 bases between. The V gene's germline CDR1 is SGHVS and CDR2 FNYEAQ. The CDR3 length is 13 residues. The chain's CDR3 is CASSLVGTDEQYF. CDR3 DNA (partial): TGTGCCAGCAGCTTGGTTGGTACGGACGAG.

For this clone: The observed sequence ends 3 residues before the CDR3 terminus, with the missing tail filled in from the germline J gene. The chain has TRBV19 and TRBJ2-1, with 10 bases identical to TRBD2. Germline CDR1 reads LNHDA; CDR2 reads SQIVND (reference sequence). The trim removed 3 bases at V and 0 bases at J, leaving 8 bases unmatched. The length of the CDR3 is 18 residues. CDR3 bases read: TGTGCCAGTAGTATGGCTAGCGGGAGAGGGGGCTCCTACAATGAG. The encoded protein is CASSMASGRGGSYNE. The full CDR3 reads CASSMASGRGGSYNEQFF.

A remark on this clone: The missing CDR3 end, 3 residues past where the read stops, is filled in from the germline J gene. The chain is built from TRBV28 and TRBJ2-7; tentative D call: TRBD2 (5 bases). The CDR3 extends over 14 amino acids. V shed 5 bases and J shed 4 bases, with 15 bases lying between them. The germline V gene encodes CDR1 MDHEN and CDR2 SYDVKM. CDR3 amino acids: CASSVPPAGYEQYF. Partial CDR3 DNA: TGTGCCAGCAGTGTTCCCCCGGCGGGTTACGAG.

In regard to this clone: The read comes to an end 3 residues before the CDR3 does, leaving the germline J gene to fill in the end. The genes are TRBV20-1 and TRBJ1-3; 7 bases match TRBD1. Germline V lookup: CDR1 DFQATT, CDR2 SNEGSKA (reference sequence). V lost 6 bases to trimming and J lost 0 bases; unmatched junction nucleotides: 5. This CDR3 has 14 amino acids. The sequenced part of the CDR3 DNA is TGCAGTGCGATACAGGGGTACTCTGGAAACACC. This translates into CSAIQGYSGNT. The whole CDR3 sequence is CSAIQGYSGNTIYF.

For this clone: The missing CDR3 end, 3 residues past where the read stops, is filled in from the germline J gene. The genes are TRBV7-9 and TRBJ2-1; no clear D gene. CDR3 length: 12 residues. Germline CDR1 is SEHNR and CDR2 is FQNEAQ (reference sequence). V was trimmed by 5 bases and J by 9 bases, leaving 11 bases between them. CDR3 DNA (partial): TGTGCCAGCAGCCCCTCGTACGGTGAG. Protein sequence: CASSPSYGE. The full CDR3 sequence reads CASSPSYGEQFF. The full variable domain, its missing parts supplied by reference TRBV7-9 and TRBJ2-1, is DTGVSQNPRHKITKRGQNVTFRCDPISEHNRLYWYRQTLGQGPEFLTYFQNEAQLEKSRLLSDRFSAERPKGSFSTLEIQRTEQGDSAMYLCASSPSYGEQFFGPGTRLTVL.

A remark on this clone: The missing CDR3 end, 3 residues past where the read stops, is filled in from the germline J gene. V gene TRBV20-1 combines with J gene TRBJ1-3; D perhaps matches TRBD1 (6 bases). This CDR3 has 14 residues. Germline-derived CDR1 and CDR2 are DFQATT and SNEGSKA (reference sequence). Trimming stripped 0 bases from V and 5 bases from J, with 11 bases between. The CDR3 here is CSAREMTGRNTIYF. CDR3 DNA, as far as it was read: TGCAGTGCTAGAGAAATGACAGGAAGAAACACC.

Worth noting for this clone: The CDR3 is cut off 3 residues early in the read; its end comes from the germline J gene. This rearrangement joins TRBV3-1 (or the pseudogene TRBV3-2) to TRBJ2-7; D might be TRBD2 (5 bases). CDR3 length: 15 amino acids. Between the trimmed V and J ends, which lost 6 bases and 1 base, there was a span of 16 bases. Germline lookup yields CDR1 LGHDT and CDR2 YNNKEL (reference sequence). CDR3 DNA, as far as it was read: TGTGCCAGCAGTCGCGGACTGGGTTTGTCCTACGAG. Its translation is CASSRGLGLSYE. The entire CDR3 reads CASSRGLGLSYEQYF.

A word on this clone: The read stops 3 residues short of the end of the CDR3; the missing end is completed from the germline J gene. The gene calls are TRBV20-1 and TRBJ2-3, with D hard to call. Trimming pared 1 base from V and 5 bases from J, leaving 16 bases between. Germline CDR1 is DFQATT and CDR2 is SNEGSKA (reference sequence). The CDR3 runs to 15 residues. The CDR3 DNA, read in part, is TGCAGTGCTAGAGGGAAGCGTCGGAGTCTAGATACG. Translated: CSARGKRRSLDT. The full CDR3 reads CSARGKRRSLDTQYF.

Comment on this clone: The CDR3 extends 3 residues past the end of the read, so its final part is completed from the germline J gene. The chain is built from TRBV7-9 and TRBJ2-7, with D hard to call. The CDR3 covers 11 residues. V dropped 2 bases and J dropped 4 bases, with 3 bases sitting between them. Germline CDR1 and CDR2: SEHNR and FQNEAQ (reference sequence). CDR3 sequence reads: CASSLSYEQYF. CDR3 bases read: TGTGCCAGCAGCTTATCTTACGAG. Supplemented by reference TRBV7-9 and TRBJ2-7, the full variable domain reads DTGVSQNPRHKITKRGQNVTFRCDPISEHNRLYWYRQTLGQGPEFLTYFQNEAQLEKSRLLSDRFSAERPKGSFSTLEIQRTEQGDSAMYLCASSLSYEQYFGPGTRLTVT.

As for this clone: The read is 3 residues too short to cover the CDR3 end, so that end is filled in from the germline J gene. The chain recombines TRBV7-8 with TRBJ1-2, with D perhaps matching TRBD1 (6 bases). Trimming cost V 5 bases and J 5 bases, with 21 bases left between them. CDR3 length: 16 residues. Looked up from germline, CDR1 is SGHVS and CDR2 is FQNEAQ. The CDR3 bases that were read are TGTGCCAGCAGCCCTGGCGGCTCAGGGGCTGGATATGGC. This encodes CASSPGGSGAGYG. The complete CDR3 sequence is CASSPGGSGAGYGYTF.

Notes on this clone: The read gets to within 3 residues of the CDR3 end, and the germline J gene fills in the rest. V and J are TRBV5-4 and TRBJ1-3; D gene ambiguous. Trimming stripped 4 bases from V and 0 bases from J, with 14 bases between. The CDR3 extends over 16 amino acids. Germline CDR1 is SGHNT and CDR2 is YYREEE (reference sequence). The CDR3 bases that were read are TGTGCCAGCAGCGCCAATCCTACGCACTCTGGAAACACC. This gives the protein CASSANPTHSGNT. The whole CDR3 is CASSANPTHSGNTIYF. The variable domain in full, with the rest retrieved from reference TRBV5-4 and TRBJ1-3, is ETGVTQSPTHLIKTRGQQVTLRCSSQSGHNTVSWYQQALGQGPQFIFQYYREEENGRGNFPPRFSGLQFPNYSSELNVNALELDDSALYLCASSANPTHSGNTIYFGEGSWLTVV.

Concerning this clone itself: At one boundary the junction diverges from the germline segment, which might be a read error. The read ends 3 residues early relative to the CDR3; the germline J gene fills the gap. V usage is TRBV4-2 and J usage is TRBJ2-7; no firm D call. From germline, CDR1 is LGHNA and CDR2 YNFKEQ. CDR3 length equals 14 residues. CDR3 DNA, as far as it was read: TGCGCCAGCAGCCAAGATCTTGAGGTCTACGAG. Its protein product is CASSQDLEVYE. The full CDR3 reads CASSQDLEVYEQYF.

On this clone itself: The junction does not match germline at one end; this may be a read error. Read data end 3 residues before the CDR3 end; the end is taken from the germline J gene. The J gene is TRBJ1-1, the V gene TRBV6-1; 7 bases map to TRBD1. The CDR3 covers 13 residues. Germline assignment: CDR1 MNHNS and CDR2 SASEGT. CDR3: CASGDRVNTEAFF. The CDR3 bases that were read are TGTGCCAGCGGTGACAGGGTAAACACTGAA.

Incomplete CDR3 DNA: TGTGCCAGCAGCTTAGCCGTCGGGGAG. Translated: CASSLAVGE. The whole CDR3 sequence reads CASSLAVGELFF. This chain uses TRBV7-9 with TRBJ2-2; D gene ambiguous. The read halts 3 residues ahead of the CDR3 end, with the missing end drawn from the germline J gene. CDR3 length: 12 amino acids. Trimming left V 0 bases short and J 7 bases short, with 3 bases between. Germline-derived CDR1 and CDR2 are SEHNR and FQNEAQ (reference sequence).